This is a list of T cell receptor beta chains from one sample in a study of blood T cell repertoires in COVID-19. Only in-frame clones appear in the TCRdb table, and some are missing; sequencing was by immunoSEQ multiplex PCR. The sample yields 150,000 to 200,000 clones, roughly 91% seen once. The source material was peripheral blood. These receptors originate from a woman in her forties or fifties with acute or convalescent COVID-19. CDR3s include the opening cysteine and the closing phenylalanine or tryptophan. D genes are given only for firm matches. Size is omitted from some rows. Given values are once, few, many or a class for expanded clones.

abundance	v_gene	d_gene	j_gene	CDR3aa	CDR3nt
once	TRBV7-9	TRBD1	TRBJ1-6	CASSRRTGGISPLHF	TGTGCCAGCAGTCGAAGGACAGGGGGGATCTCACCCCTCCACTTT
-	TRBV18	-	TRBJ1-3	CASSPGARGNTIYF	TGTGCCAGCTCACCGGGGGCGCGGGGAAACACCATATATTTT
-	TRBV3-1/TRBV3-2	TRBD1	TRBJ1-1	CASSQDLLQGQTEAFF	TGTGCCAGCAGCCAAGACCTCCTACAGGGGCAGACTGAAGCTTTCTTT
-	TRBV19	TRBD1	TRBJ2-1	CASSLGQVVYNEQFF	TGTGCCAGTAGCCTCGGACAGGTCGTCTACAATGAGCAGTTCTTC
-	TRBV2	TRBD1	TRBJ2-5	CASGRDRQETQYF	TGTGCCAGCGGCCGGGACAGGCAAGAGACCCAGTACTTC
-	TRBV21-1	-	TRBJ2-3	CASNEQGAVTDTQYF	TGTGCCAGCAACGAACAGGGGGCCGTTACAGATACGCAGTATTTT
-	TRBV19	TRBD2	TRBJ2-3	CASRVAGGPTDTQYF	TGTGCCAGTAGGGTAGCGGGGGGGCCCACAGATACGCAGTATTTT
-	TRBV7-8	-	TRBJ1-5	CASGGSGNQPQHF	TGTGCCAGCGGGGGCAGCGGCAATCAGCCCCAGCATTTT
-	TRBV20-1	TRBD2	TRBJ2-5	CSASSTSGQETQYF	TGCAGTGCTAGTTCTACTAGCGGACAAGAGACCCAGTACTTC
once	TRBV29-1	TRBD2	TRBJ2-1	CSAKLATYNEQFF	TGCAGCGCAAAACTAGCGACCTACAATGAGCAGTTCTTC
-	TRBV6-6	-	TRBJ1-2	CASSYSTNYGYTF	TGTGCCAGCAGTTACTCAACAAACTATGGCTACACCTTC
few	TRBV7-8	-	TRBJ2-1	CASSKTGTSYNEQFF	TGTGCCAGCAGCAAAACCGGGACTTCCTACAATGAGCAGTTCTTC
-	TRBV2	-	TRBJ2-3	CASKGATRSTDTQYF	TGTGCCAGCAAGGGAGCAACTCGTAGCACAGATACGCAGTATTTT
-	TRBV18	TRBD2	TRBJ2-3	CASSPGRLAGTDTQYF	TGTGCCAGCTCACCAGGAAGACTAGCGGGGACAGATACGCAGTATTTT
-	TRBV2	TRBD1	TRBJ1-2	CASSPGTGGLIHGYTF	TGTGCCAGCAGTCCCGGGACAGGGGGCCTCATTCATGGCTACACCTTC